Listed below are T cell receptor beta chains from one sample, sequenced in a study of CD8+CD57+ T cells in acquired aplastic anemia. TCRdb reprocessed the reads via MiXCR and lists one record per CDR3 protein. The sample lists 150,000 to 200,000 distinct CDR3 sequences, less than 55% occurring once. Sequenced material: sorted CD4+, CD8+, or CD8+CD57+ T cells (not recorded which) from PBMCs. The source of these receptors is a human donor in good health. Each CDR3 is given with its conserved first and last residue. The D gene is left open where the match is weak. Clone size is stated in some rows and not others, as once, few, many or a class when expanded.

D gene	clone size	V gene	J gene	CDR3 protein	CDR3 DNA
TRBD2	NA	TRBV19	TRBJ2-7	CASSIPRASGDEQYF	TGTGCCAGTAGTATACCGCGGGCTAGCGGAGACGAGCAGTACTTC
NA	once	TRBV7-9	TRBJ1-5	CASSRTEGQPQHF	TGTGCCAGCAGCCGGACGGAAGGACAGCCCCAGCATTTT
TRBD2	many	TRBV2	TRBJ2-7	CASSRSGGSYEQYF	TGTGCCAGCAGCCGCAGCGGGGGCTCCTACGAGCAGTACTTC
NA	few	TRBV6-1	TRBJ1-5	CASSDEKWFNQPQHF	TGTGCCAGCAGTGATGAGAAGTGGTTCAATCAGCCCCAGCATTTT
NA	many	TRBV7-3	TRBJ2-7	CASSLGPPPYEQYF	TGTGCCAGCAGCTTAGGTCCACCACCCTACGAGCAGTACTTC
TRBD2	many	TRBV20-1	TRBJ2-7	CSARDQTSGTYEQYF	TGCAGTGCTAGAGATCAGACTAGCGGGACCTACGAGCAGTACTTC
NA	NA	TRBV29-1	TRBJ1-1	CSVEGRRMNTEAFF	TGCAGCGTTGAGGGACGGAGGATGAACACTGAAGCTTTCTTT
TRBD2	few	TRBV15	TRBJ2-3	CATSTGGPTDTQYF	TGTGCCACCAGCACGGGGGGGCCCACAGATACGCAGTATTTT
NA	many	TRBV4-2	TRBJ2-3	CASSPREASTDTQYF	TGTGCCAGCAGCCCCCGGGAAGCTAGCACAGATACGCAGTATTTT
NA	once	TRBV19	TRBJ2-2	CASRAGAYTGELFF	TGTGCCAGTAGGGCAGGGGCCTACACCGGGGAGCTGTTTTTT
TRBD1	NA	TRBV2	TRBJ1-1	CASSLRQGDTEAFF	TGTGCCAGCTCACTGAGACAGGGGGACACTGAAGCTTTCTTT
NA	NA	TRBV20-1	TRBJ1-6	CSVMFRQGTSPLHF	TGCAGTGTCATGTTCCGGCAGGGGACTTCACCCCTCCACTTT
TRBD1	NA	TRBV6-1	TRBJ2-3	CASSEALPGQYTDTQYF	TGTGCCAGCAGTGAAGCGCTTCCGGGACAGTACACAGATACGCAGTATTTT
TRBD1	NA	TRBV20-1	TRBJ2-7	CSASRQGADEQYF	TGCAGTGCTAGTCGACAGGGGGCCGACGAGCAGTACTTC
NA	many	TRBV14	TRBJ2-7	CASSHQGYEQYF	TGTGCCAGCAGCCACCAGGGATACGAGCAGTACTTC
NA	few	TRBV15	TRBJ2-1	CATSRVPKESSYNEQFF	TGTGCCACCAGCAGAGTACCTAAGGAGAGCTCCTACAATGAGCAGTTCTTC